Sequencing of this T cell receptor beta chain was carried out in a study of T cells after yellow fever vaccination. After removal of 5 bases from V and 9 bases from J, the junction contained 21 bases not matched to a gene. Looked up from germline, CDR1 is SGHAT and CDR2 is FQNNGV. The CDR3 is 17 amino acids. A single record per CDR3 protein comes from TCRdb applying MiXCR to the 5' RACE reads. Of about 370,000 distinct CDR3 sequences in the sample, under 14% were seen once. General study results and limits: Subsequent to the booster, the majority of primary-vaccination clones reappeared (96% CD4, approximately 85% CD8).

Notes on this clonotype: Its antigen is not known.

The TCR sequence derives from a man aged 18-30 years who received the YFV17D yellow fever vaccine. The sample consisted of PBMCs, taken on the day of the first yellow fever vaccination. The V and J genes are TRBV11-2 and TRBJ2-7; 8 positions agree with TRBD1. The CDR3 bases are TGTGCCAGCAGCCCCTACTGGACAGGGCACACCCTGAGGGTGCAGTACTTC. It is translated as CASSPYWTGHTLRVQYF. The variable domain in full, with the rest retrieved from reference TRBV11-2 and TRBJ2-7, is EAGVAQSPRYKIIEKRQSVAFWCNPISGHATLYWYQQILGQGPKLLIQFQNNGVVDDSQLPKDRFSAERLKGVDSTLKIQPAKLEDSAVYLCASSPYWTGHTLRVQYFGPGTRLTVT.